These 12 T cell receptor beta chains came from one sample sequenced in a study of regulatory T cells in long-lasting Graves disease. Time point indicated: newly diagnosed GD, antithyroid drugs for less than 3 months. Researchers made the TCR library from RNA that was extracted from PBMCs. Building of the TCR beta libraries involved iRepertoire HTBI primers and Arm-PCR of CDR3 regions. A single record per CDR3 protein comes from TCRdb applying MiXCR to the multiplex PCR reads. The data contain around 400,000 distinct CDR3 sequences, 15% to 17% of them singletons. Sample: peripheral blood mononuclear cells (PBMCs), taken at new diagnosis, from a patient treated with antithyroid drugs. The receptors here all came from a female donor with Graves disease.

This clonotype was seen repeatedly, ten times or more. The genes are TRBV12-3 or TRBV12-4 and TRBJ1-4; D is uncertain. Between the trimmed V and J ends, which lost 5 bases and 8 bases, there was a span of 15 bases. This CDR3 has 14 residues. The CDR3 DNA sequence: TGTGCCAGCAGTCTCGGCAGCGTTGGAGAAAAACTGTTTTTT. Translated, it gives CASSLGSVGEKLFF.

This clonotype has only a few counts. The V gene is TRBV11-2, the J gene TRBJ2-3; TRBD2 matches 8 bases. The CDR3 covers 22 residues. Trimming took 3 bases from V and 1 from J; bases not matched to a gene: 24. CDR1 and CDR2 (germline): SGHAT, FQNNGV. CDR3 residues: CASSFIHPGAGALKSGTDTQYF. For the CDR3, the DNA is TGTGCCAGCAGCTTTATACACCCGGGAGCGGGGGCCCTAAAAAGTGGCACAGATACGCAGTATTTT.

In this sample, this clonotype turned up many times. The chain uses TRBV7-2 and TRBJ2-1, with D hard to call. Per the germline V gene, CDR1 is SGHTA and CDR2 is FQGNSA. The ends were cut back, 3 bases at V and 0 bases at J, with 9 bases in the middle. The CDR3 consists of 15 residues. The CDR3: CASSLLGTSYNEQFF. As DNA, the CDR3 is TGTGCCAGCAGCTTGTTGGGAACCTCCTACAATGAGCAGTTCTTC.

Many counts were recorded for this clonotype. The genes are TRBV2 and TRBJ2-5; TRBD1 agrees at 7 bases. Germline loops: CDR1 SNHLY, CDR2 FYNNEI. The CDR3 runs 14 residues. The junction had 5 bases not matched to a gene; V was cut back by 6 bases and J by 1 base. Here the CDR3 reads CASSNRGSQETQYF. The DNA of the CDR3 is TGTGCCAGCAGCAACAGGGGTTCCCAAGAGACCCAGTACTTC.

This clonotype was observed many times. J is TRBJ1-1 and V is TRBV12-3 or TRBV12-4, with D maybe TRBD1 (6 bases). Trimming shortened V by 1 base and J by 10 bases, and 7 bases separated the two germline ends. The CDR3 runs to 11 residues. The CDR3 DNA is TGTGCCAGCAGTTTAGGGGGGCGAGCTTTCTTT. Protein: CASSLGGRAFF.

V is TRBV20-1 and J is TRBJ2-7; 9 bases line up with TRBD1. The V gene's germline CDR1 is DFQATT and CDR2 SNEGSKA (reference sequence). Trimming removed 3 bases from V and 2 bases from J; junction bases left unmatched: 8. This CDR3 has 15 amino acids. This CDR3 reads CSARSDRGSPYEQYF. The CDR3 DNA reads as TGCAGTGCTAGGTCGGACAGGGGTTCTCCCTACGAGCAGTACTTC.

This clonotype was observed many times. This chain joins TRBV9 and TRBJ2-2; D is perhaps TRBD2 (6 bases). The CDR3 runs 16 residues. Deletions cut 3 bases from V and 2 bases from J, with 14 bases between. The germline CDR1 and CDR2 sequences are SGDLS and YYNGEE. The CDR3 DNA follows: TGTGCCAGCAGCGGACGAGGAGGGCCCAACACCGGGGAGCTGTTTTTT. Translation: CASSGRGGPNTGELFF.

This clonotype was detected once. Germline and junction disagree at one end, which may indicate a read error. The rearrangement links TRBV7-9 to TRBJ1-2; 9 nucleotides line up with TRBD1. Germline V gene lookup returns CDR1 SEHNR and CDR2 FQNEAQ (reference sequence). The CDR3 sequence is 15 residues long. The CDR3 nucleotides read TGTGCCAGCAGCTTATTGGTCGACAGGGGGGACCCGTCTTCCTTC. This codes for CASSLLVDRGDPSSF.

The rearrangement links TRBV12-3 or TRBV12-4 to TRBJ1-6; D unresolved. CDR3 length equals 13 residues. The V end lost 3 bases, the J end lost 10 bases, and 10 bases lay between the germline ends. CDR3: CASSFMGGSPLHF. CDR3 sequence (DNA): TGTGCCAGCAGTTTCATGGGCGGATCACCCCTCCACTTT.

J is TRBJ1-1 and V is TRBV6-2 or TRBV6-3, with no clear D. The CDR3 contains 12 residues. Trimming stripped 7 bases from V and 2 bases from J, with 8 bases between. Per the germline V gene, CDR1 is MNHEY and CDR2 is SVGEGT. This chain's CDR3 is CASNPPNTEAFF. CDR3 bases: TGTGCCAGCAATCCCCCTAACACTGAAGCTTTCTTT.

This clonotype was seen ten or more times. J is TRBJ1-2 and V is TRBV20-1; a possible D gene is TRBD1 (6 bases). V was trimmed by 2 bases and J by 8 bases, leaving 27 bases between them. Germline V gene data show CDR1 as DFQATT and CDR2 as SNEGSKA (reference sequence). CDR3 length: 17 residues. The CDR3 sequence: CSARTTGIKTPLQGYTF. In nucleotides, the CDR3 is TGCAGTGCTAGAACAACAGGGATAAAGACCCCCCTACAAGGCTACACCTTC.

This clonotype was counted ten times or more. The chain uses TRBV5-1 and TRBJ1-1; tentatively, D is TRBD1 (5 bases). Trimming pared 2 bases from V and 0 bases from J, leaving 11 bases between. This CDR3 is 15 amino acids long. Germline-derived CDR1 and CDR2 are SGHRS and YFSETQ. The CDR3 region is CASSFQGVVNTEAFF. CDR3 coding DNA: TGCGCCAGCAGCTTTCAGGGTGTTGTGAACACTGAAGCTTTCTTT.